The 29 T cell receptor beta chains below were found in one sample sequenced in a study of OX40 agonist ivuxolimab in advanced cancers. Here immunoSEQ multiplex PCR was the method, and the copy in TCRdb shows in-frame clones only, minus some. The table has 55,000 to 85,000 clones, approximately 90% seen once. Source: CD4+ or CD8+ T cells sorted from blood, taken in a trial of the OX40 agonist ivuxolimab. The receptor set was obtained from an adult with an advanced solid tumor such as melanoma, head and neck, liver or kidney cancer.

The chain has TRBV18 and TRBJ1-2; tentatively, D is TRBD1 (6 bases). Germline assignment: CDR1 KGHSH and CDR2 LQKENI. The CDR3 totals 16 residues. Trimming shortened V by 3 bases and J by 0 bases, and 14 bases separated the two germline ends. The CDR3 DNA is TGTGCCAGCTCACCGCAACAGGGATTAGCTAACTATGGCTACACCTTC. It is translated as CASSPQQGLANYGYTF.

V is TRBV10-3 and J is TRBJ2-3; 9 positions agree with TRBD1. Germline CDR1 ENHRY, CDR2 SYGVKD. V was clipped by 6 bases and J by 6 bases; unmatched bases: 10. The CDR3 covers 15 residues. The CDR3 region has the DNA TGTGCCATCAGCCCGGGACAGGGTCTGAGGGATACGCAGTATTTT. This translates into CAISPGQGLRDTQYF.

The chain has TRBV19 and TRBJ2-7; D perhaps matches TRBD1 (5 bases). Looked up from germline, CDR1 is LNHDA and CDR2 is SQIVND (reference sequence). This CDR3 is built from 12 residues. Trimming took off 6 bases at V and 1 base at J, with 7 bases between the two ends. The CDR3 bases are TGTGCCAGTAGGGACACATCCTACGAGCAGTACTTC. This translates into CASRDTSYEQYF.

This rearrangement joins TRBV7-8 to TRBJ2-3; TRBD1 is a possible D gene (6 bases). V was shortened by 6 bases and J by 3 bases, with 22 bases between the two germline ends. The V gene's germline CDR1 is SGHVS and CDR2 FQNEAQ. CDR3 size: 17 residues. CDR3 coding DNA: TGTGCCAGCAGTTCCTTGGACAGACTCCCCGAAACAGATACGCAGTATTTT. Its translation: CASSSLDRLPETDTQYF.

This chain links TRBV20-1 with TRBJ1-3; D gene ambiguous. This CDR3 is built from 11 residues. V was cut by 5 bases and J by 2 bases, with 4 bases left in between. Looked up from germline, CDR1 is DFQATT and CDR2 is SNEGSKA (reference sequence). CDR3 sequence reads: CSALTGNTIYF. CDR3 nucleotides: TGCAGTGCTTTAACTGGAAACACCATATATTTT.

V and J are TRBV29-1 and TRBJ1-3; unclear D gene. Germline CDR1 SQVTM, CDR2 ANQGSEA. The germline V and J ends were trimmed by 3 bases and 7 bases, with 10 bases remaining between them. CDR3 length: 12 amino acids. This chain's CDR3 is CSVDRGANTIYF. In nucleotides, the CDR3 is TGCAGCGTTGACCGGGGAGCGAACACCATATATTTT.

In its sample, this clone was seen once. V gene TRBV15 combines with J gene TRBJ1-4; D ambiguous. Germline values: CDR1 LNHNV, CDR2 YYDKDF (reference sequence). Trimming pared 0 bases from V and 7 bases from J, leaving 15 bases between. The CDR3 extends over 16 amino acids. The CDR3 nucleotides read TGTGCCACCAGCAGAGATAGACGGGGAGGTTTTGAAAAACTGTTTTTT. Amino acid sequence: CATSRDRRGGFEKLFF.

The rearrangement joins TRBV19 to TRBJ1-5; D is perhaps TRBD1 (5 bases). This CDR3 comprises 13 residues. The V end lost 5 bases, the J end lost 5 bases, and 10 bases lay between the germline ends. The V gene's germline CDR1 is LNHDA and CDR2 SQIVND (reference sequence). This chain's CDR3 is CASSPQGYQPQHF. CDR3 in DNA: TGTGCCAGTAGTCCTCAGGGTTATCAGCCCCAGCATTTT.

This clone was counted once. The sample contains more than one DNA sequence encoding this CDR3. The V and J genes are TRBV10-3 and TRBJ1-4; 9 positions match TRBD1. This CDR3 is built from 14 residues. Germline-derived CDR1 and CDR2 are ENHRY and SYGVKD. Trimming removed 2 bases from V and 5 bases from J; junction bases left unmatched: 0. Written as DNA, the CDR3 is TGTGCCATCAGTGAGGGGACAGGGAATGAAAAACTGTTTTTT. Protein: CAISEGTGNEKLFF.

V usage is TRBV7-9 and J usage is TRBJ2-1, with 10 bases matching TRBD2. Germline V gene sequence: CDR1 SEHNR, CDR2 FQNEAQ (reference sequence). The trim removed 3 bases at V and 10 bases at J, leaving 6 bases unmatched. The CDR3 loop spans 14 amino acids. CDR3 in amino acids: CASSLGLAGEEQFF. CDR3 nucleotide sequence: TGTGCCAGCAGCTTGGGTCTAGCGGGGGAAGAGCAGTTCTTC.

The chain employs TRBV27 and TRBJ2-5; the D is unclear. V was trimmed by 3 bases and J by 4 bases, leaving 9 bases between them. The CDR3 is 13 residues long. Germline lookup yields CDR1 MNHEY and CDR2 SMNVEV (reference sequence). CDR3 DNA sequence: TGTGCCAGCAGTTTTTATTCGCGAGAGACCCAGTACTTC. As protein: CASSFYSRETQYF.

This clone showed up just once. DNA for the CDR3: TGTGCCAGCAGCAGGACAGGGGAGTACTATGGCTACACCTTC. Its protein is CASSRTGEYYGYTF. The chain recombines TRBV5-5 with TRBJ1-2, with TRBD1 matching 9 bases. Germline CDR1 reads SGHKS; CDR2 reads YYEKEE (reference sequence). Trimming took 4 bases from V and 3 from J; bases not matched to a gene: 4. The CDR3 totals 14 residues. Full variable domain (rest looked up from reference TRBV5-5 and TRBJ1-2): DAGVTQSPTHLIKTRGQQVTLRCSPISGHKSVSWYQQVLGQGPQFIFQYYEKEERGRGNFPDRFSARQFPNYSSELNVNALLLGDSALYLCASSRTGEYYGYTFGSGTRLTVV.

The V gene is TRBV10-1, the J gene TRBJ2-3, with 11 bases aligning to TRBD2. Trimming removed 5 bases from V and 8 bases from J; junction bases left unmatched: 9. The germline gives CDR1 WNHNN, CDR2 SYGVQD (reference sequence). This CDR3 spans 15 amino acids. This chain's CDR3 is CASSQGLAADGTQYF. The CDR3 DNA is TGCGCCAGCAGTCAGGGACTAGCGGCGGATGGTACGCAGTATTTT.

The gene calls are TRBV25-1 and TRBJ1-3; 7 positions match TRBD1. V dropped 1 base and J dropped 1; count of bases not matched to a gene: 7. CDR1 and CDR2 from the germline V gene are MGHDK and SYGVNS. The CDR3 covers 17 residues. The CDR3 loop reads CASSEWADRASGNTIYF. The CDR3 DNA is TGTGCCAGCAGTGAATGGGCTGACAGGGCATCTGGAAACACCATATATTTT.

The genes are TRBV5-1 and TRBJ2-3, with D possibly TRBD2 on 6 matching bases. Germline V lookup: CDR1 SGHRS, CDR2 YFSETQ. The CDR3 is made up of 16 amino acids. The V and J ends lost 7 bases and 0 bases respectively, with 18 bases between them. CDR3 nucleotide sequence: TGCGCCAGCTCCCAGGCCCGGGGGATTAGCACAGATACGCAGTATTTT. This gives the protein CASSQARGISTDTQYF.

V is TRBV5-1 and J is TRBJ1-5; D not certain. This CDR3 region has 14 residues. CDR1 is SGHRS and CDR2 is YFSETQ in the germline V gene. Trimming stripped 5 bases from V and 0 bases from J, with 9 bases between. CDR3 sequence reads: CASREDLSNQPQHF. The DNA of the CDR3 is TGCGCCAGCAGAGAGGACCTTAGCAATCAGCCCCAGCATTTT.

The chain has TRBV2 and TRBJ2-1, with D tentatively TRBD1 (7 bases). V lost 10 bases, J lost 4 bases, and 11 bases lay in between. Germline V lookup: CDR1 SNHLY, CDR2 FYNNEI. This CDR3 has 12 residues. CDR3 sequence reads: CATAGQYNEQFF. The CDR3 DNA reads as TGTGCCACCGCGGGACAGTACAATGAGCAGTTCTTC.

This chain links TRBV2 with TRBJ1-5, with D maybe TRBD1 (6 bases). This CDR3 is built from 15 residues. Trimming left V 7 bases short and J 4 bases short, with 17 bases between. Germline-derived CDR1 and CDR2 are SNHLY and FYNNEI. The CDR3 region is CASTPSTGRNQPQHF. The CDR3 DNA follows: TGTGCCAGCACCCCCTCGACAGGCCGGAATCAGCCCCAGCATTTT.

The chain uses TRBV5-1 and TRBJ1-5; possibly TRBD1 for D (5 bases). The CDR3 consists of 17 residues. V gave up 2 bases and J gave up 2 bases, with 17 bases separating them. Germline CDR1 is SGHRS and CDR2 is YFSETQ. CDR3 sequence: CASSLGTGARGNQPQHF. CDR3 nucleotides: TGCGCCAGCAGCTTAGGGACCGGGGCGAGGGGCAATCAGCCCCAGCATTTT.

The V and J genes are TRBV7-8 and TRBJ2-2; the D is unclear. The CDR3 consists of 13 residues. CDR1 SGHVS and CDR2 FQNEAQ come from the germline V gene. V lost 1 base to trimming and J lost 10 bases, with 10 bases between them. This CDR3 is CASSLGAGQELFF. For the CDR3, the DNA is TGTGCCAGCAGCTTAGGCGCCGGGCAGGAGCTGTTTTTT. The whole variable domain, filled in from reference TRBV7-8 and TRBJ2-2, reads GAGVSQSPRYKVAKRGQDVALRCDPISGHVSLFWYQQALGQGPEFLTYFQNEAQLDKSGLPSDRFFAERPEGSVSTLKIQRTQQEDSAVYLCASSLGAGQELFFGEGSRLTVL.

V gene TRBV29-1 combines with J gene TRBJ2-2, with 11 bases fitting TRBD1. CDR3 length: 13 amino acids. Trimming at V came to 6 bases and at J to 4 bases, leaving 1 base not matched to a gene. CDR1 is SQVTM and CDR2 is ANQGSEA in the germline V gene. The CDR3 sequence: CSVDRGRTGELFF. In DNA, the CDR3 is TGCAGCGTGGACAGGGGGCGCACCGGGGAGCTGTTTTTT.

The chain has TRBV6-1 and TRBJ2-7; 11 bases line up with TRBD1. Germline CDR1 reads MNHNS; CDR2 reads SASEGT. After removal of 8 bases from V and 7 bases from J, the junction contained 13 bases not matched to a gene. The CDR3 has 15 amino acids. The DNA of the CDR3 is TGTGCCAGCTCACGAAATCCCGGGACAGGGGGTGAGCAGTACTTC. Protein product: CASSRNPGTGGEQYF.

The genes are TRBV18 and TRBJ2-1, with a tentative D call TRBD2 (6 bases). Germline CDR1 is KGHSH and CDR2 is LQKENI. The CDR3 length is 16 residues. Trimming removed 3 bases from V and 0 bases from J, with 12 bases in between. The CDR3 here is CASSPATGSSYNEQFF. DNA for the CDR3: TGTGCCAGCTCACCCGCTACCGGGAGCTCCTACAATGAGCAGTTCTTC.

The chain links TRBV4-1 to TRBJ2-5, with D unresolved. Germline V gene sequence: CDR1 MGHRA, CDR2 YSYEKL. V lost 2 bases, J lost 6 bases, and 10 bases lay in between. The CDR3 runs to 13 residues. CDR3 protein: CASSQTLTQTQYF. The CDR3 nucleotides are TGCGCCAGCAGCCAAACTCTCACCCAGACCCAGTACTTC.

The chain employs TRBV20-1 and TRBJ1-1; D remains ambiguous. The germline V gene encodes CDR1 DFQATT and CDR2 SNEGSKA (reference sequence). Trimming removed 6 bases from V and 8 bases from J, with 13 bases in between. The CDR3 sequence is 11 residues long. CDR3 DNA: TGCAGTGCCCCGATCGAGGCCGAAGCTTTCTTT. Amino acids: CSAPIEAEAFF.

The J gene is TRBJ1-3, the V gene TRBV15; D unclear. Germline lookup yields CDR1 LNHNV and CDR2 YYDKDF (reference sequence). The V gene lost 0 bases and the J gene lost 9 bases, with 6 bases spanning the gap. This CDR3 has 12 residues. CDR3 amino acids: CATSRDWGTIYF. The CDR3 region has the DNA TGTGCCACCAGCAGAGACTGGGGCACCATATATTTT. Full variable domain (remainder filled in from reference TRBV15 and TRBJ1-3): DAMVIQNPRYQVTQFGKPVTLSCSQTLNHNVMYWYQQKSSQAPKLLFHYYDKDFNNEADTPDNFQSRRPNTSFCFLDIRSPGLGDTAMYLCATSRDWGTIYFGEGSWLTVV.

The V call is TRBV14, the J call TRBJ1-1; possibly TRBD1 for D (5 bases). From germline, CDR1 is SGHDN and CDR2 FVKESK. V lost 3 bases and J 6 bases, leaving 20 bases between the germline ends. The CDR3 runs 16 residues. The CDR3 nucleotides read TGTGCCAGCAGCCAGGCCCGTTTGGGGGGTGGGTCTGAAGCTTTCTTT. Its translation is CASSQARLGGGSEAFF.

This clone was seen once. V usage is TRBV4-1 and J usage is TRBJ2-2, with unresolved D. V was cut by 0 bases and J by 6 bases, with 14 bases left in between. The CDR3 has 16 amino acids. The germline CDR1 and CDR2 sequences are MGHRA and YSYEKL. CDR3 in DNA: TGCGCCAGCAGCCAAGATGTGGGAAGAAGTTCCGGGGAGCTGTTTTTT. This translates into CASSQDVGRSSGELFF.

V gene TRBV5-1 combines with J gene TRBJ2-1, with 12 positions matching TRBD2. Germline assignment: CDR1 SGHRS and CDR2 YFSETQ. V trimming: 4 bases; J trimming: 12 bases; junction bases outside the gene matches: 5. The CDR3 loop spans 13 amino acids. The CDR3 here is CASSPKTSGRQFF. CDR3 nucleotides: TGCGCCAGCAGCCCAAAGACTAGCGGGAGGCAGTTCTTC.